Below, 2 T cell receptor beta chains from the same sample are listed, as sequenced in a study of blood T cell repertoires in COVID-19. Assay: immunoSEQ multiplex PCR; the TCRdb copy retains only in-frame clones and omits some. The data hold 150,000 to 190,000 clones, with 80% to 90% observed a single time. The sample was peripheral blood. The source of these receptors is a woman aged 60 to 75 with COVID-19, enrolled during active disease.

This chain connects TRBV5-6 to TRBJ2-3, with 7 bases lining up with TRBD2. Germline-derived CDR1 and CDR2 are SGHDT and YYEEEE. This CDR3 has 14 amino acids. V lost 4 bases and J lost 5; bases outside the gene matches: 7. Written as DNA, the CDR3 is TGTGCCAGCAGCGGGGGACTAATGATAGATACGCAGTATTTT. This translates into CASSGGLMIDTQYF.

The rearrangement joins TRBV19 to TRBJ1-1, with TRBD1 matching over 9 bases. Germline V gene data show CDR1 as LNHDA and CDR2 as SQIVND (reference sequence). Losses at the gene ends were 8 bases for V and 4 bases for J; bases not matched to a gene: 8. This CDR3 spans 14 amino acids. The CDR3 protein is CASWDRVIATEAFF. The CDR3 bases are TGTGCCAGTTGGGACAGGGTTATCGCCACTGAAGCTTTCTTT.